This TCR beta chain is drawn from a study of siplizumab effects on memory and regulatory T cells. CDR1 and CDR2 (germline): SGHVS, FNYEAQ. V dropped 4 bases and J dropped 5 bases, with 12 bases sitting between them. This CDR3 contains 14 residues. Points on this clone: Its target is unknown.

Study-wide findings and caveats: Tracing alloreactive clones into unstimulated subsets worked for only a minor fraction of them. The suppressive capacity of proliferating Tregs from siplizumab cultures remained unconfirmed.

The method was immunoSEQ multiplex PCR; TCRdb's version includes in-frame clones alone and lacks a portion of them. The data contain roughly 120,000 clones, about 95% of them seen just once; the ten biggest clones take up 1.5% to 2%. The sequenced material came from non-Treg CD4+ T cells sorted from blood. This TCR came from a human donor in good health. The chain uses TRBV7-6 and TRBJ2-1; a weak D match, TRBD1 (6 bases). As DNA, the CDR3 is TGTGCCAGCAGCTGGGGACAAACGGACAATGAGCAGTTCTTC. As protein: CASSWGQTDNEQFF.